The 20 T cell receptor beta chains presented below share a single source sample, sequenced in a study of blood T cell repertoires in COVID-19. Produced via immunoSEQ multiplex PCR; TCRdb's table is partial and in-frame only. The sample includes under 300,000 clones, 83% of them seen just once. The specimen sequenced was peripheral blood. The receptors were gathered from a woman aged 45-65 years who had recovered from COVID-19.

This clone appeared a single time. The CDR3 region is CASSFAESYNSPLHF. As DNA, the CDR3 is TGTGCCAGCAGCTTTGCTGAGTCCTATAATTCACCCCTCCACTTT. The V gene is TRBV7-3, the J gene TRBJ1-6, with D hard to call. V dropped 3 bases and J dropped 1 base, with 7 bases sitting between them. Germline V gene lookup returns CDR1 SGHTA and CDR2 FQGTGA. The length of the CDR3 is 15 residues. The entire variable domain, with the rest obtained from reference TRBV7-3 and TRBJ1-6, is as follows: GAGVSQTPSNKVTEKGKYVELRCDPISGHTALYWYRQSLGQGPEFLIYFQGTGAADDSGLPNDRFFAVRPEGSVSTLKIQRTERGDSAVYLCASSFAESYNSPLHFGNGTRLTVT.

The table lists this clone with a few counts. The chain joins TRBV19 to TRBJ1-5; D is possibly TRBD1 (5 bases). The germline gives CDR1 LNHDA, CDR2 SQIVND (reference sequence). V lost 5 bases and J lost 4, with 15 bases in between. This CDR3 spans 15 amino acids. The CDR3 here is CASSWGRSENQPQHF. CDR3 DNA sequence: TGTGCCAGTAGTTGGGGCCGGTCAGAAAATCAGCCCCAGCATTTT. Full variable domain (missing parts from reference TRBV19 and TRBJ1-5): DGGITQSPKYLFRKEGQNVTLSCEQNLNHDAMYWYRQDPGQGLRLIYYSQIVNDFQKGDIAEGYSVSREKKESFPLTVTSAQKNPTAFYLCASSWGRSENQPQHFGDGTRLSIL.

The CDR3 reads CASSSGLAGGDTQYF. For the CDR3, the DNA is TGTGCCAGCAGCAGCGGACTAGCGGGAGGAGATACGCAGTATTTT. The chain combines TRBV7-2 with TRBJ2-3; 14 bases fit TRBD2. V lost 5 bases to trimming and J lost 5 bases; unmatched junction nucleotides: 3. The CDR3 loop spans 15 amino acids. Per germline, CDR1 SGHTA and CDR2 FQGNSA.

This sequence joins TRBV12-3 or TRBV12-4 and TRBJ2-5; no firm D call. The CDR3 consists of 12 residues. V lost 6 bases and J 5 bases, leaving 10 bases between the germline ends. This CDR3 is CASSRFRETQYF. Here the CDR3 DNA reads TGTGCCAGCAGCCGCTTTCGGGAGACCCAGTACTTC.

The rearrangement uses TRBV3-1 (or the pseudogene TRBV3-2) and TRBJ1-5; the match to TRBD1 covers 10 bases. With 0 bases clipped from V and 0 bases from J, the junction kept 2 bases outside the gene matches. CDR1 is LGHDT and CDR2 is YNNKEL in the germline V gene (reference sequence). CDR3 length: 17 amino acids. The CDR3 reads CASSQDRTGGSNQPQHF. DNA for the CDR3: TGTGCCAGCAGCCAAGATCGGACAGGGGGTAGCAATCAGCCCCAGCATTTT.

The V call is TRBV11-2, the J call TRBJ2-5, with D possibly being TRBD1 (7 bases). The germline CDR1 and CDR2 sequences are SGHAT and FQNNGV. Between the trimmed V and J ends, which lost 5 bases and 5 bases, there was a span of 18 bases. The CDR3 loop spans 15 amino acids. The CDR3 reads CASSPRRGREETQYF. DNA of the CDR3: TGTGCCAGCAGCCCCCGGAGGGGGCGCGAGGAGACCCAGTACTTC.

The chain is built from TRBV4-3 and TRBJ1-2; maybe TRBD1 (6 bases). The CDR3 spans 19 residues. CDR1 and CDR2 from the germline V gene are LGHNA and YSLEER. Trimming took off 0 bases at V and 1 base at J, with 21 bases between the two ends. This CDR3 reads CASSQDWAGGAVINYGYTF. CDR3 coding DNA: TGCGCCAGCAGCCAAGATTGGGCGGGGGGGGCAGTCATTAACTATGGCTACACCTTC.

DNA of the CDR3: TGTGCCAGCAGCCAAGTGCCGATCAGGGAAGCCGAGCAGTACTTC. Translated: CASSQVPIREAEQYF. V gene TRBV3-1 (or the pseudogene TRBV3-2) combines with J gene TRBJ2-7, with D possibly being TRBD1 (5 bases). The CDR3 spans 15 residues. Deletions cut 1 base from V and 6 bases from J, with 16 bases between. In germline, CDR1 is LGHDT, CDR2 YNNKEL (reference sequence).

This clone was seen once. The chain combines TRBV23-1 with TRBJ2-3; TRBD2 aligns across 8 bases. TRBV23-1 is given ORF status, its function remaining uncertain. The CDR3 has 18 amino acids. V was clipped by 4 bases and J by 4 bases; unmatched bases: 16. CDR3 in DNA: TGCGCCAGCAGTCGCTCTCACCACGGGAGGGCGGGGGCAGATACGCAGTATTTT. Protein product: CASSRSHHGRAGADTQYF.

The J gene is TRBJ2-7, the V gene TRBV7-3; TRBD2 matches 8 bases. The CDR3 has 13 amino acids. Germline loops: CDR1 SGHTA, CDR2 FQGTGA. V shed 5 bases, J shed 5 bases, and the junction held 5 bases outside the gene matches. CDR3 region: CASSPTGGDEQYF. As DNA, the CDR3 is TGTGCCAGCAGCCCTACCGGGGGGGACGAGCAGTACTTC.

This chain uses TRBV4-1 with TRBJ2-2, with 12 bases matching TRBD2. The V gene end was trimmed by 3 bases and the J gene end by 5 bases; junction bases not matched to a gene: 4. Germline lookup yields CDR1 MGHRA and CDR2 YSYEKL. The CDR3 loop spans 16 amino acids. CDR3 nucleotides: TGCGCCAGCAGCCATGCCGGGACTAGCGGGACCGGGGAGCTGTTTTTT. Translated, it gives CASSHAGTSGTGELFF.

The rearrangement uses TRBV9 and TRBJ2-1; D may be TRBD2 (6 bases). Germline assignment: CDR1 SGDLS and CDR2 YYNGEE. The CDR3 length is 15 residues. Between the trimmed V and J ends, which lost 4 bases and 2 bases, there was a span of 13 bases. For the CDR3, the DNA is TGTGCCAGCAGCCCCGGAGGGGCCGCCTACAATGAGCAGTTCTTC. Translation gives CASSPGGAAYNEQFF.

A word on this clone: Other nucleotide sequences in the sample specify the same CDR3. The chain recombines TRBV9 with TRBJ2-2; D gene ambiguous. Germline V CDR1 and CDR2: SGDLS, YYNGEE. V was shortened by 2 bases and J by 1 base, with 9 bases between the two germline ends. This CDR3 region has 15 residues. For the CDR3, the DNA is TGTGCCAGCAGCGTTGGCGGTGGGAACACCGGGGAGCTGTTTTTT. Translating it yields CASSVGGGNTGELFF. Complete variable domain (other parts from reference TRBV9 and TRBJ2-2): DSGVTQTPKHLITATGQRVTLRCSPRSGDLSVYWYQQSLDQGLQFLIQYYNGEERAKGNILERFSAQQFPDLHSELNLSSLELGDSALYFCASSVGGGNTGELFFGEGSRLTVL.

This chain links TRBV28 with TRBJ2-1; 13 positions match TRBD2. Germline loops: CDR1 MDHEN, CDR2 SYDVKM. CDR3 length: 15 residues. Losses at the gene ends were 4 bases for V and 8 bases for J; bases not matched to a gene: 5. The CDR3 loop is CASSWGLAGNYEQFF. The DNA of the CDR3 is TGTGCCAGCAGTTGGGGACTAGCGGGAAACTATGAGCAGTTCTTC. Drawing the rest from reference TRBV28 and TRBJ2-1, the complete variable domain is DVKVTQSSRYLVKRTGEKVFLECVQDMDHENMFWYRQDPGLGLRLIYFSYDVKMKEKGDIPEGYSVSREKKERFSLILESASTNQTSMYLCASSWGLAGNYEQFFGPGTRLTVL.

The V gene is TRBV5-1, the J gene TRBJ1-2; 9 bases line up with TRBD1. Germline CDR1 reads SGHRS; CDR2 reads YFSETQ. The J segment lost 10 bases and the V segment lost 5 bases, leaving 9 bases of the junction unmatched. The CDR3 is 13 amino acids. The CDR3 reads CASRVGQGRYYTF. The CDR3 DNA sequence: TGCGCCAGCAGGGTAGGACAGGGGAGATACTACACCTTC.

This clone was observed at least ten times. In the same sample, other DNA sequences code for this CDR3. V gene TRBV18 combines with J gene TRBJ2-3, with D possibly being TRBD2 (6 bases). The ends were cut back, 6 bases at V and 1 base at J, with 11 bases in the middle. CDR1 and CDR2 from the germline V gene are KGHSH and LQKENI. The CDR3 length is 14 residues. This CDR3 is CASSTTGGTDTQYF. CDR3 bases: TGTGCCAGCTCCACGACGGGGGGCACAGATACGCAGTATTTT.

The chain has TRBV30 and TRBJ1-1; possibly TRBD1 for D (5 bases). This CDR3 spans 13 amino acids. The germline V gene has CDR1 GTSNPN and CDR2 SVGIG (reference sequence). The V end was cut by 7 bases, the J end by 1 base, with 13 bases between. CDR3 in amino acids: CASHWGGNTEAFF. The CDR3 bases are TGTGCCTCCCATTGGGGGGGGAACACTGAAGCTTTCTTT.

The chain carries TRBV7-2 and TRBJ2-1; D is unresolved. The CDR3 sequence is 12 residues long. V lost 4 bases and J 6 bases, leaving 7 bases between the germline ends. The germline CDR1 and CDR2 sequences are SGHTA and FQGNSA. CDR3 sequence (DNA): TGTGCCAGCAGCTCAAGCTTCAATGAGCAGTTCTTC. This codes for CASSSSFNEQFF. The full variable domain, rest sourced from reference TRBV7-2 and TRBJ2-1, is GAGVSQSPSNKVTEKGKDVELRCDPISGHTALYWYRQSLGQGLEFLIYFQGNSAPDKSGLPSDRFSAERTGGSVSTLTIQRTQQEDSAVYLCASSSSFNEQFFGPGTRLTVL.

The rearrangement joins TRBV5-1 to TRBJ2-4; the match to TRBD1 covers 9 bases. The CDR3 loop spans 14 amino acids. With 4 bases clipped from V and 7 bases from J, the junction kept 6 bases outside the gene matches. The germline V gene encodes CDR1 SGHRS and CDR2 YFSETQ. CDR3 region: CASSPGTGSNIQYF. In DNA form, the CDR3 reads TGCGCCAGCAGCCCCGGGACAGGGTCCAACATTCAGTACTTC.

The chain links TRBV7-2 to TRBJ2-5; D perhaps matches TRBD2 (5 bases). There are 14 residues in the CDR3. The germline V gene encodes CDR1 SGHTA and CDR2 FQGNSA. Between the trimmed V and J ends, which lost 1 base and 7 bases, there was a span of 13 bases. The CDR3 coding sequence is TGTGCCAGCAGCTTAGATCTAGCCGCCGGGACCCAGTACTTC. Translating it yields CASSLDLAAGTQYF. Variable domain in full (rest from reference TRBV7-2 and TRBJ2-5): GAGVSQSPSNKVTEKGKDVELRCDPISGHTALYWYRQSLGQGLEFLIYFQGNSAPDKSGLPSDRFSAERTGGSVSTLTIQRTQQEDSAVYLCASSLDLAAGTQYFGPGTRLLVL.